This passage covers 16 T cell receptor beta chains from one sample sequenced in a study of shared clonotypes between healthy human individuals. Clones were sequenced by immunoSEQ multiplex PCR, and TCRdb holds only the in-frame ones, with some missing. Of 2 million to 2.5 million clones listed, around 95% are singletons. Source material: naive CD4+ T cells sorted from blood. The sample's subset: CD45RA+ positively selected. The receptors originated from a young man in good health.

This clone came up a few times. This same CDR3 is encoded by further DNA sequences in the sample. The V call is TRBV7-9, the J call TRBJ2-7; D unclear. Trimming left V 0 bases short and J 2 bases short, with 5 bases between. Germline lookup yields CDR1 SEHNR and CDR2 FQNEAQ (reference sequence). This CDR3 region has 13 residues. The CDR3 is CASSLAVPYEQYF. The DNA of the CDR3 is TGTGCCAGCAGCTTAGCGGTACCCTACGAGCAGTACTTC.

The chain carries TRBV27 and TRBJ2-7; D may correspond to TRBD1 or TRBD2 (6 bases each). From germline, CDR1 is MNHEY and CDR2 SMNVEV (reference sequence). V was cut by 2 bases and J by 2 bases, with 13 bases left in between. This CDR3 comprises 15 residues. This CDR3 is CASSLRGAGPYEQYF. Written as DNA, the CDR3 is TGTGCCAGCAGTTTAAGGGGGGCCGGCCCCTACGAGCAGTACTTC.

The genes are TRBV15 and TRBJ2-2; D gene ambiguous. V shed 5 bases and J shed 1 base, with 2 bases lying between them. The CDR3 loop spans 12 amino acids. From germline, CDR1 is LNHNV and CDR2 YYDKDF (reference sequence). The CDR3: CATSQNTGELFF. CDR3 bases: TGTGCCACCAGCCAGAACACCGGGGAGCTGTTTTTT.

The V and J genes are TRBV18 and TRBJ2-7; tentative D call: TRBD1 (5 bases). The CDR3 has 15 amino acids. The germline CDR1 and CDR2 sequences are KGHSH and LQKENI. The V end lost 3 bases, the J end lost 3 bases, and 15 bases lay between the germline ends. CDR3 bases: TGTGCCAGCTCACCTACCACGGACACCAACTACGAGCAGTACTTC. It specifies CASSPTTDTNYEQYF.

V and J are TRBV6-1 and TRBJ2-1; weak D call: TRBD1 (6 bases). Trimming shortened V by 1 base and J by 9 bases, and 19 bases separated the two germline ends. CDR3 length: 16 residues. Germline-derived CDR1 and CDR2 are MNHNS and SASEGT. This CDR3 reads CASSEGTGTRSSEQFF. The CDR3 region has the DNA TGTGCCAGCAGTGAAGGAACCGGGACAAGGAGTAGTGAGCAGTTCTTC.

The chain is built from TRBV10-3 and TRBJ1-5; D call uncertain. This CDR3 is built from 12 residues. CDR1 and CDR2 (germline): ENHRY, SYGVKD. V lost 7 bases, J lost 0 bases, and 4 bases lay in between. The CDR3 DNA reads TGTGCCATCATGGATAGCAATCAGCCCCAGCATTTT. Protein sequence: CAIMDSNQPQHF.

The chain uses TRBV18 and TRBJ1-1; 8 positions agree with TRBD1. The V gene end was trimmed by 8 bases and the J gene end by 2 bases; junction bases not matched to a gene: 13. Germline-derived CDR1 and CDR2 are KGHSH and LQKENI. The CDR3 consists of 16 residues. CDR3 bases: TGTGCCAGCGCCAAACAGGGGGGGGCCCTTAACACTGAAGCTTTCTTT. This gives the protein CASAKQGGALNTEAFF.

This chain joins TRBV4-3 and TRBJ2-5; 8 nucleotides line up with TRBD2. CDR1 is LGHNA, CDR2 YSLEER, per germline. CDR3 length: 16 residues. V lost 0 bases, J lost 0 bases, and 3 bases stayed unmatched. CDR3 in DNA: TGCGCCAGCAGCCAAGAATGGCGGGGGGACCAAGAGACCCAGTACTTC. It yields the protein CASSQEWRGDQETQYF.

This clone was seen more than once but under ten times. The sample contains more than one DNA sequence encoding this CDR3. J is TRBJ2-5 and V is TRBV7-8; D unclear. Germline assignment: CDR1 SGHVS and CDR2 FQNEAQ. This CDR3 spans 10 amino acids. The germline V and J ends were trimmed by 5 bases and 4 bases, with 2 bases remaining between them. The DNA for the CDR3 is TGTGCCAGCAGCCTAGAGACCCAGTACTTC. It is translated as CASSLETQYF.

As regards this clone: Other nucleotide sequences from this sample produce the same CDR3. V is TRBV5-1 and J is TRBJ1-2; no clear D. The V gene lost 0 bases and the J gene lost 2 bases, with 8 bases spanning the gap. CDR1 and CDR2 from the germline V gene are SGHRS and YFSETQ. The CDR3 is 14 amino acids. CDR3 in amino acids: CASSLERGNYGYTF. DNA of the CDR3: TGCGCCAGCAGCTTGGAGAGAGGCAACTATGGCTACACCTTC.

The chain combines TRBV6-5 with TRBJ2-7; TRBD1 aligns across 7 bases. Germline V gene data show CDR1 as MNHEY and CDR2 as SVGAGI. The CDR3 contains 14 residues. V lost 2 bases to trimming and J lost 5 bases; unmatched junction nucleotides: 6. The CDR3 DNA reads as TGTGCCAGCAGTTACCGGGCAGGGGGAGACGAGCAGTACTTC. This codes for CASSYRAGGDEQYF.

The genes are TRBV25-1 and TRBJ1-6, with TRBD1 matching 8 bases. The junction had 5 bases not matched to a gene; V was cut back by 8 bases and J by 5 bases. The germline V gene has CDR1 MGHDK and CDR2 SYGVNS. The CDR3 loop spans 14 amino acids. The CDR3 DNA reads TGTGCCAGCGGACAGGGTGGTAATAATTCACCCCTCCACTTT. As protein: CASGQGGNNSPLHF.

The genes are TRBV5-4 and TRBJ1-4; no firm D call. Germline CDR1 is SGHNT and CDR2 is YYREEE (reference sequence). The CDR3 is 14 residues long. V was pared by 1 base and J by 8 bases, with 12 bases between. This CDR3 reads CASSLMGYGEKLFF. In nucleotides, the CDR3 is TGTGCCAGCAGCTTGATGGGGTATGGCGAAAAACTGTTTTTT. The complete variable domain, with remaining parts taken from reference TRBV5-4 and TRBJ1-4, reads ETGVTQSPTHLIKTRGQQVTLRCSSQSGHNTVSWYQQALGQGPQFIFQYYREEENGRGNFPPRFSGLQFPNYSSELNVNALELDDSALYLCASSLMGYGEKLFFGSGTQLSVL.

The genes are TRBV4-2 and TRBJ1-2; D remains unclear. The CDR3 sequence is 14 residues long. Trimming left V 0 bases short and J 1 base short, with 6 bases between. Germline lookup yields CDR1 LGHNA and CDR2 YNFKEQ. The CDR3 DNA reads TGTGCCAGCAGCCAAGACCCAATTAACTATGGCTACACCTTC. This encodes CASSQDPINYGYTF.

V gene TRBV7-2 combines with J gene TRBJ2-1; possible D gene TRBD1, 6 bases. Germline V gene data show CDR1 as SGHTA and CDR2 as FQGNSA. The CDR3 sequence is 13 residues long. The V gene lost 5 bases and the J gene lost 6 bases, with 11 bases spanning the gap. CDR3 loop: CASSRVGGNEQFF. The DNA for the CDR3 is TGTGCCAGCAGCAGGGTAGGGGGCAATGAGCAGTTCTTC.

About this clone: The same CDR3 also results from other DNA sequences found in this sample. V usage is TRBV20-1 and J usage is TRBJ2-3; D remains unclear. V was clipped by 6 bases and J by 3 bases, with 7 bases between them. Per the germline V gene, CDR1 is DFQATT and CDR2 is SNEGSKA (reference sequence). This CDR3 spans 11 amino acids. CDR3 sequence reads: CSALRTDTQYF. The DNA of the CDR3 is TGCAGTGCCCTACGGACAGATACGCAGTATTTT.